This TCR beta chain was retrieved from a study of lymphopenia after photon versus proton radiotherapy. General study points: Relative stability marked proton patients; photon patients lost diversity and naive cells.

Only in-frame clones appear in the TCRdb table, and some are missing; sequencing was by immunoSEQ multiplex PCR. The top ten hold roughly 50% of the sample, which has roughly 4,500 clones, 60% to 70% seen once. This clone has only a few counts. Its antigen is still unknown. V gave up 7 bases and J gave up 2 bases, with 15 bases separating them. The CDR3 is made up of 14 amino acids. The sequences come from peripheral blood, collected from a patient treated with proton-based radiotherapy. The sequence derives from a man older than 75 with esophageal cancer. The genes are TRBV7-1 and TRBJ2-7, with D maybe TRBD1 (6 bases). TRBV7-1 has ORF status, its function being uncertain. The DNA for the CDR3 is TGTGCCAGCAATCGTAGACAGGCCCCCTACGAGCAGTACTTC. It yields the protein CASNRRQAPYEQYF.